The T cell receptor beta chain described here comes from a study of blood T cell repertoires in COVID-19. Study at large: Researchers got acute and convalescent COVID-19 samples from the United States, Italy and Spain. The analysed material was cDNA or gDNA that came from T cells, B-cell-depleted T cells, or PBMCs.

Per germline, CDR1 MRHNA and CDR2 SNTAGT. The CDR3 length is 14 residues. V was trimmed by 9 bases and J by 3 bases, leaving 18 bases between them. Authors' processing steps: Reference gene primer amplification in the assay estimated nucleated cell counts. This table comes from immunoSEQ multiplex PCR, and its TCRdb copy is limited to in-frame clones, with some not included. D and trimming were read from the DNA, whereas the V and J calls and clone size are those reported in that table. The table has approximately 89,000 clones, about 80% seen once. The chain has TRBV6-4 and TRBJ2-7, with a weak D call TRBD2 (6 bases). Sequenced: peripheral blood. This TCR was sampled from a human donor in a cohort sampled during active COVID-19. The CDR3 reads CARFSGALYYEQYF. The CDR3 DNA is TGTGCCAGGTTTAGCGGAGCCCTATACTACGAGCAGTACTTC.